A single sample gave rise to the 20 T cell receptor beta chains below, sequenced in a study of blood T cell repertoires in COVID-19. Sequencing was performed with immunoSEQ multiplex PCR; in TCRdb, only in-frame clones are kept and a portion is missing. The data contain about 200,000 clones, approximately 90% of them singletons. Sequenced input: PBMCs or T cells enriched from blood (not recorded which). The receptors originated from a woman aged 30 to 39 who had recovered from COVID-19.

The V gene is TRBV12-5, the J gene TRBJ2-5, with 10 bases lining up with TRBD1. In germline, CDR1 is LGHNT, CDR2 FRNRAP. The CDR3 consists of 14 residues. With V trimmed by 7 bases and J by 5 bases, 7 bases remained unmatched. The CDR3 sequence is CASAQLDRGETQYF. DNA of the CDR3: TGTGCTAGTGCCCAGTTGGACAGGGGGGAGACCCAGTACTTC. The variable domain in full, completed from reference TRBV12-5 and TRBJ2-5, reads DARVTQTPRHKVTEMGQEVTMRCQPILGHNTVFWYRQTMMQGLELLAYFRNRAPLDDSGMPKDRFSAEMPDATLATLKIQPSEPRDSAVYFCASAQLDRGETQYFGPGTRLLVL.

The sample holds one count of this clone. The rearrangement links TRBV6-6 to TRBJ1-4; no reliable D call. In germline, CDR1 is MNHNY, CDR2 SVGAGI (reference sequence). V lost 10 bases, J lost 6 bases, and 9 bases lay in between. The CDR3 covers 11 residues. CDR3 bases: TGTGCCACCTCTGAGGATGAAAAACTGTTTTTT. It translates to CATSEDEKLFF.

The V and J genes are TRBV7-9 and TRBJ1-2; 9 bases are a match to TRBD1. V lost 4 bases to trimming and J lost 3 bases; unmatched junction nucleotides: 9. CDR1 and CDR2 (germline): SEHNR, FQNEAQ (reference sequence). The CDR3 is 16 residues long. Here the CDR3 reads CASSSVPGQGYYGYTF. The CDR3 coding sequence is TGTGCCAGCAGCTCCGTCCCGGGACAGGGTTACTATGGCTACACCTTC.

The chain recombines TRBV5-5 with TRBJ1-2; D is unclear. From germline, CDR1 is SGHKS and CDR2 YYEKEE (reference sequence). V shed 7 bases and J shed 4 bases, with 8 bases lying between them. The CDR3 runs 11 residues. The CDR3 coding sequence is TGTGCCAGCGCATACGGCTATGGCTACACCTTC. The encoded protein is CASAYGYGYTF.

This clone appeared a single time. The J gene is TRBJ2-1, the V gene TRBV7-3; perhaps TRBD1 as D (6 bases). V dropped 2 bases and J dropped 4 bases, with 12 bases sitting between them. The germline V gene has CDR1 SGHTA and CDR2 FQGTGA. CDR3 size: 15 residues. The CDR3 sequence is CASSLSRTEYNEQFF. CDR3 coding DNA: TGTGCCAGCAGCTTATCCCGGACAGAGTACAATGAGCAGTTCTTC.

V gene TRBV5-1 combines with J gene TRBJ1-1; 8 positions agree with TRBD1. Germline V gene lookup returns CDR1 SGHRS and CDR2 YFSETQ. The CDR3 has 16 amino acids. Unmatched junction bases numbered 10, after V lost 2 bases and J lost 4 bases. CDR3 nucleotides: TGCGCCAGCAGCTTAGCAGGGGGCGTCGGTAGCACTGAAGCTTTCTTT. Its translation is CASSLAGGVGSTEAFF.

This clone was seen just once. The rearrangement links TRBV27 to TRBJ1-5; 7 nucleotides align to TRBD1. The CDR3 has 16 amino acids. After removal of 5 bases from V and 2 bases from J, the junction contained 9 bases not matched to a gene. CDR1 is MNHEY and CDR2 is SMNVEV in the germline V gene (reference sequence). CDR3 residues: CASSEASGQRNQPQHF. Here the CDR3 DNA reads TGTGCCAGCAGTGAGGCGTCGGGACAGCGCAATCAGCCCCAGCATTTT.

The rearrangement uses TRBV5-4 and TRBJ2-2, with a possible D match to TRBD2 (5 bases). The germline V and J ends were trimmed by 3 bases and 3 bases, with 15 bases remaining between them. Germline-derived CDR1 and CDR2 are SGHNT and YYREEE (reference sequence). This CDR3 has 16 residues. The CDR3 nucleotides read TGTGCCAGCAGCTCCCCGGGAATAGCATACACCGGGGAGCTGTTTTTT. This translates into CASSSPGIAYTGELFF. The complete variable domain, with remaining parts taken from reference TRBV5-4 and TRBJ2-2, reads ETGVTQSPTHLIKTRGQQVTLRCSSQSGHNTVSWYQQALGQGPQFIFQYYREEENGRGNFPPRFSGLQFPNYSSELNVNALELDDSALYLCASSSPGIAYTGELFFGEGSRLTVL.

The chain links TRBV29-1 to TRBJ1-1; 11 bases match TRBD1. Germline CDR1 reads SQVTM; CDR2 reads ANQGSEA. The CDR3 totals 12 residues. V was clipped by 6 bases and J by 8 bases; unmatched bases: 5. CDR3 loop: CSVGQGADEAFF. The DNA of the CDR3 is TGCAGCGTAGGACAGGGGGCGGACGAAGCTTTCTTT.

The gene calls are TRBV12-3 or TRBV12-4 and TRBJ1-2; 7 bases match TRBD1. V shed 5 bases and J 8 bases; nucleotides not matched to a gene: 8. The CDR3 runs 13 residues. The CDR3 bases are TGTGCCAGCAGTATACACAGGGGCTGGGGCTACACCTTC. Translation gives CASSIHRGWGYTF.

The rearrangement joins TRBV28 to TRBJ1-5, with D perhaps matching TRBD1 (5 bases). The CDR3 extends over 13 amino acids. Germline V gives CDR1 MDHEN, CDR2 SYDVKM. V was clipped by 10 bases and J by 5 bases, with 15 bases between them. CDR3 sequence: CAILPGRDQPQHF. In DNA, the CDR3 is TGTGCCATCCTCCCTGGCAGGGATCAGCCCCAGCATTTT.

This clone was found once. The chain links TRBV2 to TRBJ1-6, with D perhaps matching TRBD1 (6 bases). From germline, CDR1 is SNHLY and CDR2 FYNNEI. Trimming stripped 7 bases from V and 4 bases from J, with 11 bases between. CDR3 length: 14 amino acids. The CDR3: CASTVGTYNSPLHF. The CDR3 bases are TGTGCCAGCACAGTCGGGACATATAATTCACCCCTCCACTTT.

V usage is TRBV3-1 (or the pseudogene TRBV3-2) and J usage is TRBJ1-2; D is unclear. Trimming took 3 bases from V and 2 from J, leaving 10 bases between them. Germline V gene data show CDR1 as LGHDT and CDR2 as YNNKEL (reference sequence). This CDR3 spans 14 amino acids. CDR3 amino acids: CASSHRGPNYGYTF. DNA of the CDR3: TGTGCCAGCAGCCATCGAGGGCCAAACTATGGCTACACCTTC.

The chain combines TRBV18 with TRBJ2-1; 11 bases are shared with TRBD2. Germline loops: CDR1 KGHSH, CDR2 LQKENI. The length of the CDR3 is 16 residues. V lost 2 bases, J lost 4 bases, and 4 bases stayed unmatched. CDR3 region: CASSPGTSGGYNEQFF. Here the CDR3 DNA reads TGTGCCAGCTCACCAGGAACTAGCGGGGGATACAATGAGCAGTTCTTC.

The chain joins TRBV11-3 to TRBJ2-3, with TRBD2 identical over 14 bases. This CDR3 comprises 16 residues. V gave up 5 bases and J gave up 4 bases; unmatched junction bases: 5. Germline lookup yields CDR1 SGHNT and CDR2 YENEEA. CDR3 residues: CASSDGLAGGSDTQYF. The CDR3 DNA follows: TGTGCCAGCAGCGACGGACTAGCGGGAGGTTCAGATACGCAGTATTTT. Combining the CDR3 with reference TRBV11-3 and TRBJ2-3 gives the whole variable domain EAGVVQSPRYKIIEKKQPVAFWCNPISGHNTLYWYLQNLGQGPELLIRYENEEAVDDSQLPKDRFSAERLKGVDSTLKIQPAELGDSAVYLCASSDGLAGGSDTQYFGPGTRLTVL.

The J gene is TRBJ2-1, the V gene TRBV20-1, with 7 bases matching TRBD2. CDR3 length equals 15 residues. CDR1 and CDR2 (germline): DFQATT, SNEGSKA (reference sequence). V trimming: 3 bases; J trimming: 6 bases; junction bases outside the gene matches: 11. The CDR3 sequence is CSASLPGLTFNEQFF. The CDR3 DNA follows: TGCAGTGCTAGTCTTCCGGGACTAACCTTCAATGAGCAGTTCTTC.

CDR3 sequence (DNA): TGTGCCAGCAGCGTGAGGGTCGGGTCAGAGACCCAGTACTTC. Encoded protein: CASSVRVGSETQYF. The gene calls are TRBV9 and TRBJ2-5, with D possibly being TRBD2 (5 bases). The V end lost 2 bases, the J end lost 4 bases, and 12 bases lay between the germline ends. CDR1 and CDR2 from the germline V gene are SGDLS and YYNGEE. CDR3 length: 14 residues.

This chain links TRBV27 with TRBJ2-5; 10 nucleotides agree with TRBD2. Trimming removed 6 bases from V and 2 bases from J; junction bases left unmatched: 3. Germline-derived CDR1 and CDR2 are MNHEY and SMNVEV (reference sequence). The CDR3 is made up of 14 amino acids. DNA for the CDR3: TGTGCCAGCAGCCGAGCGGGGGGGCAAGAGACCCAGTACTTC. It specifies CASSRAGGQETQYF.

This chain uses TRBV19 with TRBJ2-2, with a possible D match to TRBD2 (7 bases). The V end lost 10 bases, the J end lost 2 bases, and 14 bases lay between the germline ends. CDR3 length: 14 residues. Germline CDR1 and CDR2: LNHDA and SQIVND (reference sequence). CDR3 sequence: CATTAGQNTGELFF. The CDR3 DNA reads as TGTGCCACTACAGCGGGACAAAACACCGGGGAGCTGTTTTTT.

This clone appeared a single time. The chain recombines TRBV7-2 with TRBJ2-5; the D gene is possibly TRBD1 (6 bases). Germline values: CDR1 SGHTA, CDR2 FQGNSA. The CDR3 covers 13 residues. The V end was cut by 5 bases, the J end by 11 bases, with 18 bases between. In DNA form, the CDR3 reads TGTGCCAGCAGCCGCCCGAGTTACAGGGCTCAGTACTTC. Translated, it gives CASSRPSYRAQYF. The full variable domain, rest sourced from reference TRBV7-2 and TRBJ2-5, is GAGVSQSPSNKVTEKGKDVELRCDPISGHTALYWYRQSLGQGLEFLIYFQGNSAPDKSGLPSDRFSAERTGGSVSTLTIQRTQQEDSAVYLCASSRPSYRAQYFGPGTRLLVL.